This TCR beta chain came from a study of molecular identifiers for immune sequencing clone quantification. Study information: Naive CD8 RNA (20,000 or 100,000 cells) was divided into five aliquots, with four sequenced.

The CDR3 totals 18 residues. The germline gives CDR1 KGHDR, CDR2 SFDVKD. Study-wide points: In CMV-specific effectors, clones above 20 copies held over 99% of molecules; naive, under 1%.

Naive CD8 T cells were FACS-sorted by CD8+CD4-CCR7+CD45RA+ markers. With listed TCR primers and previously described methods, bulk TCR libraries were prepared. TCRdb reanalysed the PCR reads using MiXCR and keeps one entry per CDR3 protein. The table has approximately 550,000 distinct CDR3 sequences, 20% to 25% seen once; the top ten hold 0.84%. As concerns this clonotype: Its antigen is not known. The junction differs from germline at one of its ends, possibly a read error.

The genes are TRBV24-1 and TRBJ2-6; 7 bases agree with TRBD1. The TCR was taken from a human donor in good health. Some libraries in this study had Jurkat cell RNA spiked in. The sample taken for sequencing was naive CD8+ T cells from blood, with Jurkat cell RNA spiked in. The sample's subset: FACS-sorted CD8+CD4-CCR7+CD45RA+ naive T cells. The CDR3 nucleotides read TGTGCCACCAGTGACGGACAGGTCCCAGCCTCTGGGGCCAACGTCCTGGCTTTC. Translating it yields CATSDGQVPASGANVLAF.